Each of the 27 T cell receptor beta chains below was sequenced from the same sample in a study of blood T cell repertoires in COVID-19. Some clones are missing from TCRdb's copy, which holds only in-frame ones; the method was immunoSEQ multiplex PCR. The sample includes approximately 47,000 clones, approximately 88% of them seen just once. Sequenced input: peripheral blood. The receptors were sampled from a human donor with active COVID-19. The donor label of this sample is uncertain.

The chain recombines TRBV5-4 with TRBJ1-1; 7 nucleotides agree with TRBD1. Per germline, CDR1 SGHNT and CDR2 YYREEE (reference sequence). Germline trimming cut 4 bases from V and 5 bases from J; bases unmatched to any gene: 2. The CDR3 is made up of 12 amino acids. The CDR3 here is CASSPGGTEAFF. Here the CDR3 DNA reads TGTGCCAGCAGCCCAGGGGGAACTGAAGCTTTCTTT.

This chain uses TRBV10-3 with TRBJ2-7; tentatively, D is TRBD1 (6 bases). V lost 3 bases and J lost 4, with 16 bases in between. Germline V gene sequence: CDR1 ENHRY, CDR2 SYGVKD. The CDR3 spans 15 residues. CDR3 residues: CAISDANRVSYEQYF. The CDR3 nucleotides are TGTGCCATCAGTGATGCGAACAGGGTTTCTTACGAGCAGTACTTC.

The chain joins TRBV9 to TRBJ2-1; possibly TRBD2 for D (5 bases). The V gene's germline CDR1 is SGDLS and CDR2 YYNGEE. Trimming removed 0 bases from V and 5 bases from J, with 9 bases in between. The CDR3 spans 14 residues. In DNA, the CDR3 is TGTGCCAGCAGCGTAGAGGAGCGGAACAATGAGCAGTTCTTC. The encoded protein is CASSVEERNNEQFF.

This chain uses TRBV7-8 with TRBJ1-1; TRBD1 is a possible D gene (5 bases). Germline V gives CDR1 SGHVS, CDR2 FQNEAQ. V lost 5 bases, J lost 3 bases, and 19 bases lay in between. This CDR3 comprises 16 residues. DNA of the CDR3: TGTGCCAGCAGCGACATTATCAAGGGGCAGGACACTGAAGCTTTCTTT. It yields the protein CASSDIIKGQDTEAFF.

This clone was found a few times. The sample holds other DNA sequences that translate to the same CDR3. V usage is TRBV14 and J usage is TRBJ2-6, with D possibly matching TRBD2 (6 bases). The CDR3 consists of 15 residues. V was cut by 3 bases and J by 2 bases, with 8 bases left in between. Germline lookup yields CDR1 SGHDN and CDR2 FVKESK. Here the CDR3 DNA reads TGTGCCAGCAGCCAGGGCGGGGCTGGGGCCAACGTCCTGACTTTC. Translated, it gives CASSQGGAGANVLTF.

The gene calls are TRBV24-1 and TRBJ2-1; possible D gene TRBD1, 6 bases. V was clipped by 8 bases and J by 4 bases, with 11 bases between them. This CDR3 contains 13 residues. Germline V gene lookup returns CDR1 KGHDR and CDR2 SFDVKD. The CDR3 bases are TGTGCCACCACCGAGACAGGATACAATGAGCAGTTCTTC. Its translation is CATTETGYNEQFF.

This rearrangement joins TRBV30 to TRBJ2-2, with D possibly being TRBD1 (6 bases). Trimming left V 4 bases short and J 6 bases short, with 24 bases between. Germline-derived CDR1 and CDR2 are GTSNPN and SVGIG (reference sequence). CDR3 length: 17 residues. Here the CDR3 reads CAWNSLINRDRSGELFF. The CDR3 nucleotides are TGTGCCTGGAACTCCCTCATAAACAGGGATCGGTCCGGGGAGCTGTTTTTT.

Written as DNA, the CDR3 is TGTGCCAGCAGTCAATATTCGACAGGGTACGACGAGCAGTACTTC. Residues: CASSQYSTGYDEQYF. The J gene is TRBJ2-7, the V gene TRBV27, with TRBD1 matching over 7 bases. The CDR3 runs 15 residues. Losses at the gene ends were 5 bases for V and 5 bases for J; bases not matched to a gene: 12. In germline, CDR1 is MNHEY, CDR2 SMNVEV (reference sequence).

The chain uses TRBV12-2 and TRBJ2-7; TRBD1 was called by the table and not checked on the DNA. TRBV12-2 is reported as a pseudogene. The CDR3 contains 15 residues. CDR3 in DNA: TGTGCAAGTCGCCTAAGGACAGGGGGGTCCTACGAGCAGTACTTC. Translated, it gives CASRLRTGGSYEQYF.

The genes are TRBV5-1 and TRBJ2-2, with D possibly TRBD2 on 5 matching bases. V lost 3 bases, J lost 3 bases, and 12 bases lay in between. CDR3 size: 15 residues. Germline values: CDR1 SGHRS, CDR2 YFSETQ. In DNA form, the CDR3 reads TGCGCCAGCAGCTCCGCGGGTGTGGACACCGGGGAGCTGTTTTTT. Translation gives CASSSAGVDTGELFF.

V gene TRBV6-5 combines with J gene TRBJ1-3; D is unresolved. The CDR3 consists of 14 residues. V lost 8 bases and J lost 0, with 11 bases in between. Germline V CDR1 and CDR2: MNHEY, SVGAGI. CDR3 residues: CASQEVRSGNTIYF. DNA for the CDR3: TGTGCCAGCCAGGAGGTCCGCTCTGGAAACACCATATATTTT.

The rearrangement links TRBV7-3 to TRBJ2-3; 7 nucleotides agree with TRBD2. CDR3 length: 17 residues. Germline CDR1 reads SGHTA; CDR2 reads FQGTGA. Trimming took 1 base from V and 6 from J; bases not matched to a gene: 13. CDR3 region: CASSLNEVGGGRDTQYF. The CDR3 DNA reads TGTGCCAGCAGCTTAAACGAGGTTGGGGGAGGGAGGGATACGCAGTATTTT. The full variable domain, with the rest looked up from reference TRBV7-3 and TRBJ2-3, is GAGVSQTPSNKVTEKGKYVELRCDPISGHTALYWYRQSLGQGPEFLIYFQGTGAADDSGLPNDRFFAVRPEGSVSTLKIQRTERGDSAVYLCASSLNEVGGGRDTQYFGPGTRLTVL.

The genes are TRBV2 and TRBJ2-5, with 7 bases identical to TRBD2. Germline V gene data show CDR1 as SNHLY and CDR2 as FYNNEI. V lost 5 bases to trimming and J lost 4 bases; unmatched junction nucleotides: 10. The CDR3 sequence is 15 residues long. The CDR3 protein is CASSPREGRAETQYF. The DNA for the CDR3 is TGTGCCAGCAGTCCGAGGGAGGGGCGGGCAGAGACCCAGTACTTC.

V gene TRBV9 combines with J gene TRBJ2-1, with TRBD1 identical over 9 bases. Trimming took 0 bases from V and 2 from J; bases not matched to a gene: 12. CDR1 and CDR2 from the germline V gene are SGDLS and YYNGEE. The CDR3 covers 19 residues. The CDR3 here is CASSVDRGQWLGPYNEQFF. The CDR3 coding sequence is TGTGCCAGCAGCGTAGACAGGGGGCAGTGGTTAGGACCCTACAATGAGCAGTTCTTC.

The J gene is TRBJ2-1, the V gene TRBV4-2; weak D call: TRBD2 (5 bases). This CDR3 contains 15 residues. Germline assignment: CDR1 LGHNA and CDR2 YNFKEQ. Trimming left V 0 bases short and J 6 bases short, with 12 bases between. This CDR3 is CASSQDVEVGNEQFF. Here the CDR3 DNA reads TGTGCCAGCAGCCAAGATGTGGAGGTCGGCAATGAGCAGTTCTTC.

The V gene is TRBV10-1, the J gene TRBJ2-1, with D unresolved. Germline CDR1 and CDR2: WNHNN and SYGVQD (reference sequence). Trimming shortened V by 10 bases and J by 0 bases, and 10 bases separated the two germline ends. CDR3 size: 13 residues. The CDR3 nucleotides are TGCGCCAACACCAGGATCTCCTACAATGAGCAGTTCTTC. Amino acids: CANTRISYNEQFF.

This clone was seen just once. The chain employs TRBV5-1 and TRBJ1-6; perhaps TRBD1 as D (5 bases). V was pared by 0 bases and J by 7 bases, with 17 bases between. The germline V gene encodes CDR1 SGHRS and CDR2 YFSETQ. This CDR3 is built from 17 residues. CDR3 nucleotides: TGCGCCAGCAGCTTGGCCGACAGCACTTTGGGCAATTCACCCCTCCACTTT. Translation gives CASSLADSTLGNSPLHF.

The gene calls are TRBV28 and TRBJ2-7; TRBD2 is a possible D gene (6 bases). V lost 2 bases, J lost 3 bases, and 11 bases lay in between. CDR3 length: 14 residues. Germline V gene data show CDR1 as MDHEN and CDR2 as SYDVKM. CDR3 in DNA: TGTGCCAGCAGTTTACGGGGGTGGGGCTACGAGCAGTACTTC. Translating gives CASSLRGWGYEQYF.

V gene TRBV7-2 combines with J gene TRBJ2-7; 11 bases map to TRBD2. In germline, CDR1 is SGHTA, CDR2 FQGNSA. CDR3 length equals 14 residues. V was clipped by 3 bases and J by 5 bases; unmatched bases: 3. The CDR3 nucleotides read TGTGCCAGCAGCTTGACTAGCGGGGTCAACGAGCAGTACTTC. It is translated as CASSLTSGVNEQYF.

The table lists this clone with a count of one. The germline gene is not matched at one end of the junction; a read error may be the cause. The chain is built from TRBV7-7 and TRBJ2-5; 8 bases line up with TRBD2. This CDR3 is built from 17 residues. Germline V gene lookup returns CDR1 SSHAT and CDR2 FNYEAQ (reference sequence). The CDR3 is CASSLGRIGGAQETQYF. In DNA, the CDR3 is TGTGCTAGCAGCTTGGGACGTATCGGGGGGGCCCAAGAGACCCAGTACTTC. The variable domain in full, with the rest retrieved from reference TRBV7-7 and TRBJ2-5, is GAGVSQSPRYKVTKRGQDVTLRCDPISSHATLYWYQQALGQGPEFLTYFNYEAQPDKSGLPSDRFSAERPEGSISTLTIQRTEQRDSAMYRCASSLGRIGGAQETQYFGPGTRLLVL.

The V call is TRBV3-1 (or the pseudogene TRBV3-2), the J call TRBJ1-1, with D unclear. The germline CDR1 and CDR2 sequences are LGHDT and YNNKEL (reference sequence). V shed 0 bases and J shed 1 base, with 15 bases lying between them. This CDR3 is built from 17 residues. CDR3: CASSQDMWRERNTEAFF. The CDR3 DNA sequence: TGTGCCAGCAGCCAAGATATGTGGAGAGAACGGAACACTGAAGCTTTCTTT.

This clone was counted once. The CDR3 region is CASSQGRSQETQYF. The CDR3 nucleotides are TGCGCCAGCAGCCAAGGCAGGTCTCAAGAGACCCAGTACTTC. The chain links TRBV4-1 to TRBJ2-5; D is unresolved. The V gene lost 1 base and the J gene lost 2 bases, with 8 bases spanning the gap. In germline, CDR1 is MGHRA, CDR2 YSYEKL. This CDR3 contains 14 residues.

This sequence joins TRBV20-1 and TRBJ1-1, with D unclear. The CDR3 loop spans 11 amino acids. Germline loops: CDR1 DFQATT, CDR2 SNEGSKA (reference sequence). V gave up 4 bases and J gave up 7 bases, with 10 bases separating them. CDR3 region: CSATLLSEAFF. As DNA, the CDR3 is TGCAGTGCTACCTTATTGAGTGAAGCTTTCTTT.

This chain joins TRBV20-1 and TRBJ2-7, with D possibly being TRBD2 (6 bases). Trimming stripped 3 bases from V and 6 bases from J, with 18 bases between. This CDR3 has 14 amino acids. Germline CDR1 DFQATT, CDR2 SNEGSKA (reference sequence). As DNA, the CDR3 is TGCAGTGCTAGTGACGGGACGGGAGTTGGCGAGCAGTACTTC. Protein: CSASDGTGVGEQYF.

This clone was detected only once. In the same sample, other DNA sequences code for this CDR3. This rearrangement joins TRBV5-1 to TRBJ2-7; 10 nucleotides agree with TRBD2. The CDR3 spans 16 residues. V shed 8 bases and J 2 bases; nucleotides not matched to a gene: 13. Germline V lookup: CDR1 SGHRS, CDR2 YFSETQ. CDR3 protein: CASSPGLAVGAYEQYF. DNA for the CDR3: TGCGCCAGTTCGCCCGGACTAGCGGTCGGGGCCTACGAGCAGTACTTC.

This rearrangement joins TRBV13 to TRBJ2-1, with D maybe TRBD1 (5 bases). CDR1 and CDR2 from the germline V gene are PRHDT and FYEKMQ (reference sequence). The CDR3 consists of 15 residues. With 2 bases removed from V and 5 bases from J, the gap between germline ends came to 13 bases. The CDR3: CASSLRGRPDNEQFF. The DNA for the CDR3 is TGTGCCAGCAGCTTAAGGGGCAGACCTGACAATGAGCAGTTCTTC.

The chain employs TRBV5-1 and TRBJ2-3, with TRBD2 identical over 9 bases. The length of the CDR3 is 15 residues. V shed 5 bases and J 5 bases; nucleotides not matched to a gene: 9. CDR1 is SGHRS, CDR2 YFSETQ, per germline. The CDR3 DNA follows: TGCGCCAGCAGGGCTAGCGGGGAGGTAGGAGATACGCAGTATTTT. Protein: CASRASGEVGDTQYF.